Included here is one T cell receptor (beta chain) sequence, with context. Terminally differentiated effector memory CD45RA+ cells were excluded by CCR7 positive selection of CD45RO-negative cells. This sample is drawn from a study of shared clonotypes between healthy human individuals. Study as a whole: Per-donor plates numbered three CD4 naive, three CD4 memory, two CD8 naive and one CD8 memory.

The protocol was immunoSEQ multiplex PCR, while the TCRdb copy is restricted to in-frame clones and leaves out a portion. The sample yields around 600,000 clones, 85% to 95% seen once. Trimming cost V 5 bases and J 2 bases; bases outside gene matches: 9. The CDR3 sequence is 16 residues long. CDR1 LNHDA and CDR2 SQIVND come from the germline V gene (reference sequence). The source material was naive CD8+ T cells sorted from blood. The chain uses TRBV19 and TRBJ2-7, with 10 bases aligning to TRBD2. The clonotype originates from a woman in her thirties in good health. CDR3 protein: CASSSLTSGFAYEQYF. The CDR3, as DNA: TGTGCCAGTAGTTCGCTGACTAGCGGGTTCGCCTACGAGCAGTACTTC.